The 6 T cell receptor beta chains presented below share a single source sample, sequenced in a study of cytomegalovirus exposure and HLA in healthy donors. PCR primers comprised 60 Vbeta and 13 Jbeta primers. The table came from immunoSEQ multiplex PCR; TCRdb's copy has only in-frame clones and leaves some out. The listing records some 72,000 clones. Sample: PBMCs. These TCRs come from a man aged 35 to 55 in good health and CMV-seronegative.

This chain uses TRBV2 with TRBJ1-2, with TRBD1 as a possible D gene (5 bases). Trimming cost V 0 bases and J 7 bases, with 15 bases left between them. The CDR3 is 15 residues long. CDR1 is SNHLY, CDR2 FYNNEI, per germline. CDR3 sequence reads: CASSEAGGTAFGYTF. The CDR3 DNA reads as TGTGCCAGCAGTGAAGCTGGGGGGACGGCTTTTGGCTACACCTTC.

The J gene is TRBJ1-2, the V gene TRBV2; D may be TRBD1 (6 bases). Trimming left V 7 bases short and J 7 bases short, with 16 bases between. Germline CDR1 SNHLY, CDR2 FYNNEI. This CDR3 region has 13 residues. The CDR3, as DNA: TGTGCCAGCACCTTGAGGGGGGAGGGTGGCTACACCTTC. It is translated as CASTLRGEGGYTF.

The V call is TRBV5-4, the J call TRBJ1-2; D gene unclear. Trimming took off 4 bases at V and 8 bases at J, with 15 bases between the two ends. Germline CDR1 SGHNT, CDR2 YYREEE (reference sequence). This CDR3 has 13 amino acids. CDR3 region: CASSQGWEYGYTF. CDR3 in DNA: TGTGCCAGCAGCCAAGGATGGGAGTACGGCTACACCTTC.

The chain couples TRBV13 to TRBJ1-3, with D maybe TRBD1 (6 bases). The germline gives CDR1 PRHDT, CDR2 FYEKMQ (reference sequence). The CDR3 totals 16 residues. V was trimmed by 4 bases and J by 0 bases, leaving 13 bases between them. CDR3 protein: CASSSQGPGSGNTIYF. CDR3 DNA: TGTGCCAGCAGCTCCCAGGGGCCGGGCTCTGGAAACACCATATATTTT.

This sequence joins TRBV6-6 and TRBJ1-6; possibly TRBD1 for D (6 bases). V gave up 6 bases and J gave up 3 bases, with 15 bases separating them. CDR1 and CDR2 from the germline V gene are MNHNY and SVGAGI (reference sequence). The CDR3 sequence is 16 residues long. DNA for the CDR3: TGTGCCAGCAGCTCCTTCCGGGACAACTATAATTCACCCCTCCACTTT. It is translated as CASSSFRDNYNSPLHF.

J is TRBJ1-1 and V is TRBV5-1; D is uncertain. Germline CDR1 is SGHRS and CDR2 is YFSETQ. Trimming stripped 5 bases from V and 5 bases from J, with 13 bases between. This CDR3 has 13 amino acids. CDR3 bases: TGCGCCAGCAGATATAGCCAGTCGACTGAAGCTTTCTTT. Amino acids: CASRYSQSTEAFF.